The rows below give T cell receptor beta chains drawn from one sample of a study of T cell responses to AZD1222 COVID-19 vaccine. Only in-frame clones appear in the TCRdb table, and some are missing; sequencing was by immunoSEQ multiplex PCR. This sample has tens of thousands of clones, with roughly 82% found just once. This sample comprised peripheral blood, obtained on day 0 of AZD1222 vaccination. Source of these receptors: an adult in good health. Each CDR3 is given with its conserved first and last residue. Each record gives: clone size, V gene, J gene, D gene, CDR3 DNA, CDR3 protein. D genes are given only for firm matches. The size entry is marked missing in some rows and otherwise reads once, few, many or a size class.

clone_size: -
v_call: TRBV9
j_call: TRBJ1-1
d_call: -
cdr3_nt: TGTGCCAGCAGCCCCGGGCTCGGCACTGAAGCTTTCTTT
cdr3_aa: CASSPGLGTEAFF

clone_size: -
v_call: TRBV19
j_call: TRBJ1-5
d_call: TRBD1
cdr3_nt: TGTGCCAGTAGTGTTCAGGGGGCCGGGCAGCCCCAGCATTTT
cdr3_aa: CASSVQGAGQPQHF

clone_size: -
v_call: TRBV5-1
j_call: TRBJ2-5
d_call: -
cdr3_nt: TGCGCCAGCAGCTTGACAGAGACCCAGTACTTC
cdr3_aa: CASSLTETQYF

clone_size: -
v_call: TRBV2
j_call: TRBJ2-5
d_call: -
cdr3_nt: TGTGCCCGCGGACGGGAACCCCGGGGACCCCAGTACTTC
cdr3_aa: CARGREPRGPQYF

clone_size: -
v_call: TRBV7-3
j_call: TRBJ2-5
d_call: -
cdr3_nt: TGTGCCAGCAGCTTACGGGTCCAAGAGACCCAGTACTTC
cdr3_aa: CASSLRVQETQYF

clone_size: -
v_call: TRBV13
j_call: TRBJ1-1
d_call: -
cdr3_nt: TGTGCCAGCGCAAACGGGGGATTAGCTACTGAAGCTTTCTTT
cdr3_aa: CASANGGLATEAFF

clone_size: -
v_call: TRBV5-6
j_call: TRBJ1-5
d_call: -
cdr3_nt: TGTGCCAGCAGCTTATGGGACAGCAATCAGCCCCAGCATTTT
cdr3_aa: CASSLWDSNQPQHF

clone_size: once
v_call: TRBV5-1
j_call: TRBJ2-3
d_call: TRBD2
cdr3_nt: TGCGCCAGCAGCTCCAGGTGGAGTGGCGGGGGTTCTGATACGCAGTATTTT
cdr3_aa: CASSSRWSGGGSDTQYF

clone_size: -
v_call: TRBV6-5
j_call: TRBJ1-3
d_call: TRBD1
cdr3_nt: TGTGCCAGCAGTTACAATACTGGGGAGGACAGGGTTTTT
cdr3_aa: CASSYNTGEDRVF

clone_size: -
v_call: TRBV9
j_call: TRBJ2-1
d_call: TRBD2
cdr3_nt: TGTGCCAGCAGCGTAGATACTAGCGGGGGGAATGAGCAGTTCTTC
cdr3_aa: CASSVDTSGGNEQFF

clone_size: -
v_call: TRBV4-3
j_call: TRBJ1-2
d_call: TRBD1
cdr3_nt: TGCGCCAGCAGACCGGACAGGGTCAACTATGGCTACACCTTC
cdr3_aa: CASRPDRVNYGYTF

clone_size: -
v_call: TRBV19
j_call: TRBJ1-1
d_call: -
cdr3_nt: TGTGCCAGTAGTATCCCCAACACTGAAGCTTTCTTT
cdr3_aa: CASSIPNTEAFF

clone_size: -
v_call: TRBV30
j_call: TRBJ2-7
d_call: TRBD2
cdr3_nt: TGTGCCTGGAGTGTAGTGAGCGGGGGGGCCAATGTCTTC
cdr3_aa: CAWSVVSGGANVF

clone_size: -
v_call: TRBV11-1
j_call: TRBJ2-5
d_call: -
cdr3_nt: TGTGCCAGCAGCTCGGACAGATTGAGGTCTGTGGAGACCCAGTACTTC
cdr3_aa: CASSSDRLRSVETQYF

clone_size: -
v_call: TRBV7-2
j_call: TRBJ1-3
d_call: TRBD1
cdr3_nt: TGTGCCAGCAGCTTAGGGGACAGGTCTTCCATATATTTT
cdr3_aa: CASSLGDRSSIYF

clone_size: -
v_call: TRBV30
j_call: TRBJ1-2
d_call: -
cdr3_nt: TGTGCCTGGATTCGACACCCCTGGGGACGGAAGATTGCTAACTATGGCTACACCTTC
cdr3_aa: CAWIRHPWGRKIANYGYTF

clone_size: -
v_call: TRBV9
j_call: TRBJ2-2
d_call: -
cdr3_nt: TGTGCCAGCAGCGTAGTGGGCTCCACCGGGGAGCTGTTTTTT
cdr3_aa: CASSVVGSTGELFF

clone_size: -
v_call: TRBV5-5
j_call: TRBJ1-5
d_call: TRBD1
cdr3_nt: TGTGCCAGCAGCCCTAGACAGGGAACGGGGCAGCCCCAGCATTTT
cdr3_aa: CASSPRQGTGQPQHF

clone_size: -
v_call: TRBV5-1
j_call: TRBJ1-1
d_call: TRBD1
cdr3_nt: TGCGCCAGCAGCTTGGGCCCGGGACAGAGCAACACTGAAGCTTTCTTT
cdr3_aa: CASSLGPGQSNTEAFF

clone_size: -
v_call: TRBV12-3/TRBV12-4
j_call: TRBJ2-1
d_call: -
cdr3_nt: TGTGCCAGCAGTTTAGAGCTATCCAATGAGCAGTTCTTC
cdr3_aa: CASSLELSNEQFF

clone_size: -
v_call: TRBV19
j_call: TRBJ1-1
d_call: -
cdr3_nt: TGTGCCAGTAGTAAAGGACGCCTTAACACTGAAGCTTTCTTT
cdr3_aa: CASSKGRLNTEAFF

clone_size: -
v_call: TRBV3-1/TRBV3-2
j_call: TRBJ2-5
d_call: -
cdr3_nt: TGTGCCAGCAGCGATTTACAGGGTAGGGAGACCCAGTACTTC
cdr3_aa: CASSDLQGRETQYF

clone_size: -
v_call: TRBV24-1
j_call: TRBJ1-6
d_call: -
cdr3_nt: TGTGCCACCAGCCTATCCCGCACAAGAAAATATAATTCACCCCTCCACTTT
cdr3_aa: CATSLSRTRKYNSPLHF

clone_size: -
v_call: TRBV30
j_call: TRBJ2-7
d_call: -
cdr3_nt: TGTGCCTGGAGTGTAGGGGACACTGGCTACGAGCAGTACTTC
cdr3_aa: CAWSVGDTGYEQYF